A selection of T cell receptor beta chains follows, all from one sample in a study of blood T cell repertoires in COVID-19. TCRdb keeps only in-frame clones here, not all; method: immunoSEQ multiplex PCR. The profile shows a few hundred thousand clones, more than 80% of them singletons. Sequencing was performed on peripheral blood. The receptor source for this set is a woman between 35 and 50 years old with acute or convalescent COVID-19. Both conserved end residues are part of each CDR3. A D gene is named only where the DNA matches it firmly. Only some rows state a clone size, as once, few, many or a class for expanded clones.

v_call,d_call,clone_size,j_call,cdr3_aa,cdr3_nt
TRBV10-2,-,-,TRBJ1-1,CASSRGEGDTEAFF,TGCGCCAGCAGTCGGGGAGAAGGAGACACTGAAGCTTTCTTT
TRBV7-3,TRBD2,-,TRBJ2-2,CASSLTLAGQNTGELFF,TGTGCCAGCAGCTTAACGTTAGCGGGGCAGAACACCGGGGAGCTGTTTTTT
TRBV5-1,-,-,TRBJ1-1,CASSLEGGRGNTEAFF,TGCGCCAGCAGCTTGGAAGGGGGAAGAGGGAACACTGAAGCTTTCTTT
TRBV6-1,-,-,TRBJ1-4,CASSEYLQGEKLFF,TGTGCCAGCAGTGAATACCTTCAGGGTGAAAAACTGTTTTTT
TRBV5-1,-,-,TRBJ1-4,CASSLGRVIVEKLFF,TGCGCCAGCAGCTTGGGACGGGTTATTGTTGAAAAACTGTTTTTT
TRBV11-2,-,-,TRBJ2-2,CASSSLRTPVRGELFF,TGTGCCAGCAGCTCTCTCCGGACACCGGTCAGGGGGGAGCTGTTTTTT
TRBV29-1,-,-,TRBJ2-3,CSVGRSYTDTQYF,TGCAGCGTTGGGAGGTCCTACACAGATACGCAGTATTTT
TRBV11-2,TRBD1,-,TRBJ1-2,CASSLFGTANYGYTF,TGTGCCAGCAGCTTATTTGGGACAGCTAACTATGGCTACACCTTC
TRBV10-3,-,-,TRBJ1-5,CAISDSGPNQPQHF,TGTGCCATCAGTGATTCAGGGCCCAATCAGCCCCAGCATTTT
TRBV7-3,TRBD1,-,TRBJ2-1,CASSLGTGRYNEQFF,TGTGCCAGCAGCTTGGGGACAGGGAGATACAATGAGCAGTTCTTC
TRBV7-7,-,once,TRBJ2-5,CASSLGGQQETQYF,TGTGCCAGCAGCTTAGGGGGGCAGCAAGAGACCCAGTACTTC
TRBV3-1/TRBV3-2,-,-,TRBJ1-1,CASSPSAQGNGAFF,TGTGCCAGCAGCCCCTCTGCACAGGGAAACGGAGCTTTCTTT
TRBV7-2,-,-,TRBJ1-4,CASSLEEGWNEKLFF,TGTGCCAGCAGCTTAGAAGAGGGATGGAATGAAAAACTGTTTTTT
TRBV30,-,-,TRBJ1-2,CAWSLEGYGYTF,TGTGCCTGGAGTCTTGAGGGCTATGGCTACACCTTC
TRBV6-5,TRBD1,-,TRBJ1-5,CASSSGTGRHQPQHF,TGTGCCAGCAGTTCCGGGACAGGGAGACATCAGCCCCAGCATTTT
TRBV6-5,-,-,TRBJ1-2,CASRTPPQYGYTF,TGTGCCAGCAGAACCCCCCCGCAGTATGGCTACACCTTC
TRBV6-4,TRBD2,-,TRBJ2-3,CASSVDGGDADTQYF,TGTGCCAGCAGTGTGGACGGGGGGGACGCAGATACGCAGTATTTT
TRBV10-2,TRBD1,-,TRBJ1-2,CASSEGTGLGYTF,TGCGCCAGCAGTGAGGGGACAGGGCTGGGCTACACCTTC
TRBV12-3/TRBV12-4,-,few,TRBJ1-2,CASSTGSGGYTF,TGTGCCAGCAGTACAGGGAGTGGTGGCTACACCTTC
TRBV7-2,TRBD2,-,TRBJ2-5,CASSLPTSGGWETQYF,TGTGCCAGCAGCTTACCCACTAGCGGGGGCTGGGAGACCCAGTACTTC
TRBV10-3,TRBD2,-,TRBJ2-1,CAISEEGAGDYNEQFF,TGTGCCATCAGTGAGGAGGGAGCGGGAGACTACAATGAGCAGTTCTTC
TRBV5-5,-,-,TRBJ1-5,CASSFPGTNNQPQHF,TGTGCCAGCAGTTTTCCCGGGACAAACAATCAGCCCCAGCATTTT
TRBV10-3,TRBD1,-,TRBJ1-5,CAISGQGARQPQHF,TGTGCCATCAGTGGACAGGGGGCGCGTCAGCCCCAGCATTTT
TRBV19,TRBD2,-,TRBJ2-1,CASSPWGSGGAYNEQFF,TGTGCCAGTAGTCCTTGGGGCAGCGGGGGGGCCTACAATGAGCAGTTCTTC
TRBV5-5,TRBD1,once,TRBJ1-2,CATRITRDSPYGYTF,TGTGCCACCAGAATAACCCGGGACAGTCCCTATGGCTACACCTTC
TRBV10-1,-,-,TRBJ2-3,CASSATTGLQADTQYF,TGCGCCAGCAGTGCAACAACAGGTCTTCAGGCAGATACGCAGTATTTT
TRBV11-1,-,-,TRBJ2-5,CASSSDTRETQYF,TGTGCCAGCAGCTCGGACACTCGGGAGACCCAGTACTTC
TRBV11-2,-,-,TRBJ2-2,CASSLGTFANTGELFF,TGTGCCAGCAGCTTAGGAACATTCGCGAACACCGGGGAGCTGTTTTTT
TRBV19,TRBD2,-,TRBJ2-5,CASSLTSGGYQETQYF,TGTGCCAGTAGCCTGACTAGCGGGGGGTACCAAGAGACCCAGTACTTC
TRBV7-7,-,-,TRBJ2-1,CASSLGQMNNEQFF,TGTGCCAGCAGCTTAGGGCAAATGAACAATGAGCAGTTCTTC
TRBV9,-,-,TRBJ2-3,CASSVDGSSDTQYF,TGTGCCAGCAGCGTAGATGGTAGTTCAGATACGCAGTATTTT
TRBV6-5,-,once,TRBJ2-2,CASERKANTGELFF,TGTGCCAGCGAGAGGAAGGCGAACACCGGGGAGCTGTTTTTT
TRBV5-4,-,-,TRBJ1-2,CASSLMGAVVEDGYTF,TGTGCCAGCAGCTTGATGGGGGCGGTGGTAGAAGATGGCTACACCTTC
TRBV10-1,-,-,TRBJ2-3,CASGGTAGSTDTQYF,TGCGCCAGCGGCGGGACAGCTGGTAGCACAGATACGCAGTATTTT
TRBV9,TRBD2,-,TRBJ2-2,CASSPGTSGGIGELFF,TGTGCCAGCAGTCCAGGGACTAGCGGGGGGATCGGGGAGCTGTTTTTT
TRBV2,-,-,TRBJ1-1,CASGGNVSMNTEAFF,TGTGCCAGCGGTGGAAACGTTTCTATGAACACTGAAGCTTTCTTT
TRBV19,-,-,TRBJ2-2,CASSIDLRQANTGELFF,TGTGCCAGTAGTATAGATCTACGGCAGGCGAACACCGGGGAGCTGTTTTTT
TRBV6-1,-,-,TRBJ2-3,CASSEAASRRTDTQYF,TGTGCCAGCAGTGAAGCAGCTAGCCGACGCACAGATACGCAGTATTTT
TRBV10-3,TRBD1,-,TRBJ2-2,CAISGRGTGALFF,TGTGCCATCAGCGGCCGGGGGACAGGTGCGCTGTTTTTT
TRBV27,-,once,TRBJ1-2,CASSHGGRGGYTF,TGTGCCAGCAGCCACGGGGGACGGGGGGGCTACACCTTC
TRBV20-1,-,-,TRBJ1-3,CRYYSGNTIYF,TGCAGGTACTACTCTGGAAACACCATATATTTT
TRBV15,TRBD1,-,TRBJ1-1,CATSSTYRGDTEAFF,TGTGCCACCAGCAGCACCTACAGGGGGGACACTGAAGCTTTCTTT
TRBV9,-,-,TRBJ2-5,CASSSEGVLGETQYF,TGTGCCAGCAGCTCCGAAGGGGTTTTAGGGGAGACCCAGTACTTC
TRBV7-9,-,few,TRBJ2-5,CASSLERESQYF,TGTGCCAGCAGCTTAGAACGTGAGTCCCAGTACTTC
TRBV7-8,TRBD1,-,TRBJ2-1,CASSFLLLRGPGMDNEQFF,TGTGCCAGCAGCTTTTTGCTCCTCAGGGGGCCGGGTATGGACAATGAGCAGTTCTTC
TRBV19,TRBD1,once,TRBJ1-3,CASSRTGAGNTIYF,TGTGCCAGTAGCCGGACAGGGGCAGGAAACACCATATATTTT
TRBV5-1,TRBD1,-,TRBJ1-4,CASSLDRASTNEKLFF,TGCGCCAGCAGCTTAGACAGGGCCTCAACTAATGAAAAACTGTTTTTT
TRBV3-1/TRBV3-2,TRBD1,-,TRBJ1-2,CASSQLTGGNYGYTF,TGTGCCAGCAGCCAGCTGACAGGGGGTAACTATGGCTACACCTTC
TRBV4-1,TRBD1,-,TRBJ1-1,CASSYFHDREDTEAFF,TGCGCCAGCAGCTACTTCCATGACAGGGAGGACACTGAAGCTTTCTTT
TRBV5-1,-,once,TRBJ1-1,CASSWVTGDPTEAFF,TGCGCCAGCAGCTGGGTTACAGGAGACCCCACTGAAGCTTTCTTT
TRBV29-1,-,-,TRBJ1-1,CSVARGLNTEAFF,TGCAGCGTCGCCAGGGGCCTAAACACTGAAGCTTTCTTT